This is a list of T cell receptor beta chains from one sample in a study of cytomegalovirus exposure and HLA in healthy donors. TCRdb's table, derived via immunoSEQ multiplex PCR, lists solely in-frame clones and lacks some. The data contain about 87,000 clones, approximately 7.1% of them singletons. The sequencing input was PBMCs. These receptor sequences come from a middle-aged man in good health and CMV-seronegative. CDR3s include the opening cysteine and the closing phenylalanine or tryptophan. D genes are given only for firm matches. Size tells how often a clone was seen (once, few, many) or the class of an expanded clone, and some rows leave it out.

V gene	clone size	J gene	D gene	CDR3 DNA	CDR3 protein
TRBV9	-	TRBJ2-1	-	TGTGCCAGCAGCGTAAGCTCCCGGCTCGGGGAGCAGTTCTTC	CASSVSSRLGEQFF
TRBV5-6	-	TRBJ2-1	TRBD1	TGTGCCAGCAGCTTACAGGGGGTAAGCTCCTACAATGAGCAGTTCTTC	CASSLQGVSSYNEQFF
TRBV28	-	TRBJ2-7	-	TGTGCCAGCAGGATACAGGGCTCTGTGGGTGTGTACGAGCAGTACTTC	CASRIQGSVGVYEQYF
TRBV7-8	-	TRBJ1-1	TRBD1	TGTGCCAGCAGCCGCGACAGGGGGAACACTGAAGCTTTCTTT	CASSRDRGNTEAFF
TRBV27	few	TRBJ2-7	TRBD1	TGTGCCAGCAGTTGGGACAGGGGCTACGAGCAGTACTTC	CASSWDRGYEQYF
TRBV6-5	few	TRBJ2-7	-	TGTGCCAGCAGCAACAGGGCGAACCACGAGCAGTACTTC	CASSNRANHEQYF
TRBV6-1	-	TRBJ1-2	-	TGTGCCAGCGGCAGGGATCAAAACTATGGCTACACCTTC	CASGRDQNYGYTF
TRBV29-1	few	TRBJ2-7	TRBD2	TGCAGCGTTGAGGGGATTAGCGGGAGGGCCGTAGGTCACGAGCAGTACTTC	CSVEGISGRAVGHEQYF
TRBV7-3	few	TRBJ2-5	-	TGTGCCAGCAGCTTCGGAGGGAGCCAAGAGACCCAGTACTTC	CASSFGGSQETQYF
TRBV30	-	TRBJ2-1	TRBD2	TGTGCCTGGAGGGGAGCGGGAGGCTCCTACAATGAGCAGTTCTTC	CAWRGAGGSYNEQFF
TRBV27	-	TRBJ1-6	TRBD1	TGTGCCAGCAGTTTGGGGGACAGGGGTAGATCTTCACCCCTCCACTTT	CASSLGDRGRSSPLHF
TRBV11-3	-	TRBJ2-5	-	TGTGCCAGCAGCTTAGGAGAGAGGCCAGAGACCCAGTACTTC	CASSLGERPETQYF
TRBV6-5	few	TRBJ2-7	TRBD1	TGTGCCAGCAGCCCGGGACAGGGAGCATCCTACGAGCAGTACTTC	CASSPGQGASYEQYF
TRBV7-2	-	TRBJ2-2	TRBD2	TGTGCCAGCAGCGTTAGCGGGGTGAACACCGGGGAGCTGTTTTTT	CASSVSGVNTGELFF
TRBV4-2	-	TRBJ1-1	-	TGTGCCAGCAGCCAAGAGTTAGAGAACACTGAAGCTTTCTTT	CASSQELENTEAFF
TRBV5-6	few	TRBJ1-1	-	TGTGCCAGCAGCTTGGTTTCAGGGCGCACTGAAGCTTTCTTT	CASSLVSGRTEAFF
TRBV19	few	TRBJ1-1	-	TGTGCCAGTAGTATCTTGGTCGGGAACACTGAAGCTTTCTTT	CASSILVGNTEAFF
TRBV11-3	-	TRBJ2-5	-	TGTGCCAGCAGCTTCAGGGATAGAGAGACCCAGTACTTC	CASSFRDRETQYF
TRBV6-5	-	TRBJ2-5	TRBD1	TGTGCCAGCAGTTACCAGGGGACAGGGACAGAGACCCAGTACTTC	CASSYQGTGTETQYF
TRBV9	-	TRBJ2-1	TRBD2	TGTGCCAGCAGCGTAGGACTAGCGGGAGGCTACAATGAGCAGTTCTTC	CASSVGLAGGYNEQFF
TRBV6-5	few	TRBJ2-1	-	TGTGCCAGCAGTTCCCTCGGGGACAACTACAATGAGCGGTTCTTC	CASSSLGDNYNERFF
TRBV6-5	many	TRBJ2-7	-	TGTGCCAGCAGTAAGGACAGAGCCTACGAGCAGTACTTC	CASSKDRAYEQYF
TRBV23-1	many	TRBJ1-5	-	TGCGCCAGCAGTCAATGGGGTGGAGTCGTAGGCCCCCGCCGAGCCAGGGGTCAGCCCCAGCATTTT	CASSQWGGVVGPRRARGQPQHF
TRBV16	few	TRBJ2-3	-	TGTGCCAGCAGCCAAGGAGGGGATACGCAGTATTTT	CASSQGGDTQYF
TRBV30	-	TRBJ1-2	-	TGTGCCTGGAGTGGACAGGCCTATGGCTACACCTTC	CAWSGQAYGYTF
TRBV19	few	TRBJ2-1	-	TGTGCCACCTCTTTCTTGGGCAGTTTTGAGCAGTTCTTC	CATSFLGSFEQFF
TRBV5-1	-	TRBJ2-3	TRBD1	TGCGCCAGCAGCTTGGGGACAGGGAATACAGATACGCAGTATTTT	CASSLGTGNTDTQYF
TRBV27	-	TRBJ2-1	-	TGTGCCAGCAGTTTGCAGGGAAGTTGGCTTAGTGAGCAGTTCTTC	CASSLQGSWLSEQFF
TRBV6-1	-	TRBJ1-2	-	TGTGCCAGCAGTGGGCGGCAGGGCACTAACTATGGCTACACCTTC	CASSGRQGTNYGYTF
TRBV28	few	TRBJ2-5	-	TGTGCCAGCAGCCCTAGGGGAGGCCAAGAGACCCAGTACTTC	CASSPRGGQETQYF
TRBV7-6	-	TRBJ2-5	-	TGTGCCAGCAGCTTATGGTCTGCGGGAAATCAAGAGACCCAGTACTTC	CASSLWSAGNQETQYF
TRBV7-2	few	TRBJ2-5	-	TGTGCCAGCAGCTCAGGACAGCAAGAGACCCAGTACTTC	CASSSGQQETQYF
TRBV7-2	few	TRBJ2-7	TRBD1	TGTGCCAGCAGCTCGGGACAGGCGAGCTCCTACGAGCAGTACTTC	CASSSGQASSYEQYF